This TCR beta chain derives from a study of radiotherapy plus CTLA-4 blockade in lung cancer. Looking at the study overall: Across the patients, objective responses occurred in more than 15%, and disease control in 31%.

Study results and caveats: Per reports, early blood T cell clone dynamics, plus interferon-beta, forecast response most strongly. Clones of tumor-derived TCRs expanded in blood after radiotherapy plus ipilimumab.

Assay used: immunoSEQ multiplex PCR; TCRdb lists only in-frame clones, some missing. Of 50,000 or so clones in the sample, roughly four fifths were seen once. Receiving focal radiation plus CTLA-4 blockade with ipilimumab were patients who had chemo-refractory metastatic non-small-cell lung cancer. Comment on this clone: Its antigen is unidentified.

This clonotype originated in a human donor with non-small cell lung cancer who had stable disease on radiotherapy plus ipilimumab. The material sequenced was peripheral blood, taken from a patient treated with radiotherapy plus ipilimumab.

DNA for the CDR3: TGTGCCAGCAGCTTGGACTTCAATCAGCCCCAGCATTTT. Translated, it gives CASSLDFNQPQHF. The V gene is TRBV7-2, the J gene TRBJ1-5; D not resolved. In germline, CDR1 is SGHTA, CDR2 FQGNSA. This CDR3 has 13 residues. V lost 3 bases, J lost 3 bases, and 6 bases lay in between.